The 27 T cell receptor beta chains listed next were all sequenced from one sample in a study of blood T cell repertoires in COVID-19. Assay used: immunoSEQ multiplex PCR; TCRdb lists only in-frame clones, some missing. The sample records 350,000 to 400,000 clones, 90% being singletons. Sequenced material: peripheral blood. The source of these receptors is a man between 18 and 29 years old with active or convalescent COVID-19.

The chain uses TRBV6-5 and TRBJ1-5; unclear D gene. Germline V gene sequence: CDR1 MNHEY, CDR2 SVGAGI. The CDR3 covers 14 residues. V lost 2 bases and J 7 bases, leaving 12 bases between the germline ends. In DNA form, the CDR3 reads TGTGCCAGCAGTTACGGCAGTAGCGGACAGCCCCAGCATTTT. Its protein product is CASSYGSSGQPQHF.

This sequence joins TRBV5-4 and TRBJ2-6; D gene unclear. The germline gives CDR1 SGHNT, CDR2 YYREEE (reference sequence). This CDR3 contains 15 residues. The V gene lost 0 bases and the J gene lost 1 base, with 5 bases spanning the gap. CDR3 DNA sequence: TGTGCCAGCAGCTTGGACGGGTCTGGGGCCAACGTCCTGACTTTC. Its protein is CASSLDGSGANVLTF.

This rearrangement joins TRBV5-6 to TRBJ1-3, with 9 nucleotides matching TRBD1. Germline V CDR1 and CDR2: SGHDT, YYEEEE. V lost 3 bases and J lost 6; bases outside the gene matches: 7. CDR3 length equals 15 residues. In nucleotides, the CDR3 is TGTGCCAGCAGCTCCCGGGACAGGGCCTCAAACACCATATATTTT. Residues: CASSSRDRASNTIYF.

The chain is built from TRBV28 and TRBJ1-2; TRBD1 agrees at 9 bases. V gave up 2 bases and J gave up 6 bases; unmatched junction bases: 10. CDR1 and CDR2 (germline): MDHEN, SYDVKM. This CDR3 comprises 16 residues. CDR3 DNA: TGTGCCAGCAGTTTAATGGGACAGGGTAGGGCCAATGGCTACACCTTC. It codes for CASSLMGQGRANGYTF.

The gene calls are TRBV4-3 and TRBJ2-7, with TRBD2 as a possible D gene (5 bases). Trimming pared 0 bases from V and 3 bases from J, leaving 12 bases between. This CDR3 contains 15 residues. CDR1 is LGHNA, CDR2 YSLEER, per germline. The CDR3 DNA follows: TGCGCCAGCAGCCAAGATAGTACAGAGGGCTACGAGCAGTACTTC. It yields the protein CASSQDSTEGYEQYF.

This clone occurred a few times. The chain uses TRBV6-2 or TRBV6-3 and TRBJ1-1; D gene unclear. CDR1 and CDR2 from the germline V gene are MNHEY and SVGEGT. The CDR3 runs 12 residues. V lost 5 bases and J 3 bases, leaving 7 bases between the germline ends. CDR3 residues: CASSRRDTEAFF. CDR3 DNA: TGTGCCAGCAGTCGCCGGGACACTGAAGCTTTCTTT.

This chain links TRBV27 with TRBJ2-5; D perhaps matches TRBD1 (6 bases). CDR1 and CDR2 (germline): MNHEY, SMNVEV (reference sequence). The V and J ends lost 1 base and 5 bases respectively, with 14 bases between them. The CDR3 extends over 15 amino acids. This chain's CDR3 is CASSLFRTRGETQYF. The DNA of the CDR3 is TGTGCCAGCAGTTTATTTCGGACAAGGGGGGAGACCCAGTACTTC.

The rearrangement links TRBV7-6 to TRBJ2-3; 7 nucleotides line up with TRBD1. Unmatched junction bases numbered 11, after V lost 4 bases and J lost 1 base. Germline V gene data show CDR1 as SGHVS and CDR2 as FNYEAQ. This CDR3 comprises 17 residues. CDR3 in DNA: TGTGCCAGCAGCTGGAACCGACAGGGTGTCGGCACAGATACGCAGTATTTT. Translating it yields CASSWNRQGVGTDTQYF.

This clone was picked up a small number of times. The chain has TRBV11-2 and TRBJ2-1; 8 nucleotides match TRBD2. Per germline, CDR1 SGHAT and CDR2 FQNNGV. The CDR3 runs 15 residues. The J segment lost 1 base and the V segment lost 5 bases, leaving 4 bases of the junction unmatched. This CDR3 reads CASSRRGGSYNEQFF. CDR3 DNA: TGTGCCAGCAGCCGTCGCGGGGGGTCCTACAATGAGCAGTTCTTC.

The V and J genes are TRBV4-2 and TRBJ2-1; 11 bases are a match to TRBD2. Germline assignment: CDR1 LGHNA and CDR2 YNFKEQ. This CDR3 region has 16 residues. V shed 2 bases and J 3 bases; nucleotides not matched to a gene: 3. DNA of the CDR3: TGTGCCAGCAGCCAACCGGGACTAGCGGTCTACAATGAGCAGTTCTTC. It encodes CASSQPGLAVYNEQFF.

The chain links TRBV6-2 or TRBV6-3 to TRBJ2-5; 9 bases match TRBD2. V trimming: 6 bases; J trimming: 4 bases; junction bases outside the gene matches: 12. Germline V lookup: CDR1 MNHEY, CDR2 SVGEGT. The CDR3 runs to 16 residues. The DNA of the CDR3 is TGTGCCAGCAGCGACGCGGCTAGCGGGGTTCGAGAGACCCAGTACTTC. It translates to CASSDAASGVRETQYF.

The chain uses TRBV5-6 and TRBJ1-1; perhaps TRBD1 as D (5 bases). Between the trimmed V and J ends, which lost 0 bases and 6 bases, there was a span of 9 bases. Germline assignment: CDR1 SGHDT and CDR2 YYEEEE. The CDR3 loop spans 13 amino acids. The CDR3 DNA is TGTGCCAGCAGCTTGGCCGGGGGGGCTGAAGCTTTCTTT. Its translation: CASSLAGGAEAFF.

The V call is TRBV5-1, the J call TRBJ1-1; D is ambiguous. Germline assignment: CDR1 SGHRS and CDR2 YFSETQ. The CDR3 has 13 residues. Trimming pared 4 bases from V and 1 base from J, leaving 8 bases between. DNA of the CDR3: TGCGCCAGCAGCACTGTCCCGAACACTGAAGCTTTCTTT. Translation gives CASSTVPNTEAFF.

This chain connects TRBV10-3 to TRBJ2-2, with 11 positions matching TRBD2. Germline V gene sequence: CDR1 ENHRY, CDR2 SYGVKD. J lost 4 bases, V lost 7 bases, and 14 bases had no gene match. The CDR3 is 18 amino acids. This CDR3 reads CAITDPSSGGVGTGELFF. DNA of the CDR3: TGTGCCATCACCGACCCAAGTAGCGGGGGGGTCGGCACCGGGGAGCTGTTTTTT.

The rearrangement uses TRBV21-1 and TRBJ2-3; TRBD1 is taken as the D call from the table, unchecked against the DNA. TRBV21-1 is annotated as a pseudogene. The CDR3 has 13 residues. CDR3 bases: TGTGCCAGCAGCAAAGGTGGGCCCGATACGCAGTATTTT. It is translated as CASSKGGPDTQYF.

The chain carries TRBV6-5 and TRBJ2-5; perhaps TRBD1 as D (6 bases). The length of the CDR3 is 14 residues. Trimming took 6 bases from V and 5 from J, leaving 16 bases between them. Germline-derived CDR1 and CDR2 are MNHEY and SVGAGI. The CDR3 DNA sequence: TGTGCCAGCAGGAGAAAGACAGGCCTGGAGACCCAGTACTTC. Protein: CASRRKTGLETQYF.

The gene calls are TRBV2 and TRBJ2-1; D gene uncertain. Germline loops: CDR1 SNHLY, CDR2 FYNNEI. V was trimmed by 3 bases and J by 0 bases, leaving 9 bases between them. The CDR3 is 15 residues long. This CDR3 reads CASSDEFSSYNEQFF. The CDR3 DNA sequence: TGTGCCAGCAGTGATGAGTTTTCCTCCTACAATGAGCAGTTCTTC.

This chain connects TRBV2 to TRBJ1-4, with 9 bases identical to TRBD1. The germline V gene encodes CDR1 SNHLY and CDR2 FYNNEI. CDR3 length: 16 amino acids. V lost 8 bases and J lost 5; bases outside the gene matches: 12. CDR3 in amino acids: CASLVPGQGPNEKLFF. In nucleotides, the CDR3 is TGTGCCAGCCTCGTCCCGGGACAGGGTCCAAATGAAAAACTGTTTTTT. The full variable domain, in which reference TRBV2 and TRBJ1-4 provide the parts outside the CDR3, is EPEVTQTPSHQVTQMGQEVILRCVPISNHLYFYWYRQILGQKVEFLVSFYNNEISEKSEIFDDQFSVERPDGSNFTLKIRSTKLEDSAMYFCASLVPGQGPNEKLFFGSGTQLSVL.

This chain connects TRBV19 to TRBJ1-5; a possible D gene is TRBD1 (6 bases). CDR3 length equals 16 residues. The germline CDR1 and CDR2 sequences are LNHDA and SQIVND (reference sequence). Trimming shortened V by 5 bases and J by 1 base, and 15 bases separated the two germline ends. CDR3 sequence: CASSAPGHRSNQPQHF. The CDR3 nucleotides read TGTGCCAGTAGTGCTCCGGGACACCGAAGCAATCAGCCCCAGCATTTT.

The V gene is TRBV14, the J gene TRBJ1-2; no clear D. The CDR3 runs 13 residues. V lost 5 bases, J lost 3 bases, and 10 bases lay in between. Germline V gene lookup returns CDR1 SGHDN and CDR2 FVKESK. The CDR3 nucleotides read TGTGCCAGCAGCGTGGGCAGCTACTATGGCTACACCTTC. This codes for CASSVGSYYGYTF. The complete variable domain, with remaining parts taken from reference TRBV14 and TRBJ1-2, reads EAGVTQFPSHSVIEKGQTVTLRCDPISGHDNLYWYRRVMGKEIKFLLHFVKESKQDESGMPNNRFLAERTGGTYSTLKVQPAELEDSGVYFCASSVGSYYGYTFGSGTRLTVV.

The V call is TRBV29-1, the J call TRBJ1-4, with 11 nucleotides matching TRBD1. Germline assignment: CDR1 SQVTM and CDR2 ANQGSEA. The CDR3 loop spans 13 amino acids. V shed 4 bases, J shed 11 bases, and the junction held 6 bases outside the gene matches. CDR3 region: CSVGTGGSRKLFF. The CDR3 DNA reads TGCAGCGTTGGGACAGGGGGCTCGAGGAAACTGTTTTTT.

This clone was observed a handful of times. The J gene is TRBJ1-1, the V gene TRBV4-1, with 10 bases identical to TRBD1. After removal of 5 bases from V and 1 base from J, the junction contained 4 bases not matched to a gene. Germline V gene sequence: CDR1 MGHRA, CDR2 YSYEKL. The CDR3 has 15 amino acids. As DNA, the CDR3 is TGCGCCAGCAGCTTGGACAGGGGGAGGAACACTGAAGCTTTCTTT. This sequence encodes CASSLDRGRNTEAFF.

This chain joins TRBV11-2 and TRBJ1-2; 8 bases agree with TRBD1. The germline V gene encodes CDR1 SGHAT and CDR2 FQNNGV. After removal of 5 bases from V and 1 base from J, the junction contained 6 bases not matched to a gene. This CDR3 is built from 15 residues. CDR3 in amino acids: CASSPWTGINYGYTF. CDR3 DNA: TGTGCCAGCAGCCCTTGGACAGGGATTAACTATGGCTACACCTTC.

The rearrangement links TRBV4-3 to TRBJ2-7; D possibly corresponds to TRBD1 (5 bases). V was clipped by 0 bases and J by 0 bases, with 12 bases between them. CDR3 length: 16 residues. Germline CDR1 is LGHNA and CDR2 is YSLEER. CDR3 loop: CASSQDRGTYSYEQYF. The CDR3 nucleotides read TGCGCCAGCAGCCAAGATAGGGGAACGTACTCCTACGAGCAGTACTTC.

This clone occurred once. The CDR3 DNA sequence: TGCAGCGTTGCTAGCGGGTACTTGGATGAGCAGTTCTTC. Residues: CSVASGYLDEQFF. V is TRBV29-1 and J is TRBJ2-1, with 8 bases that match TRBD2. The V gene end was trimmed by 4 bases and the J gene end by 8 bases; junction bases not matched to a gene: 7. The CDR3 runs to 13 residues. CDR1 SQVTM and CDR2 ANQGSEA come from the germline V gene.

This rearrangement joins TRBV19 to TRBJ1-1; D uncertain. Germline CDR1 reads LNHDA; CDR2 reads SQIVND (reference sequence). Trimming stripped 6 bases from V and 1 base from J, with 15 bases between. The CDR3 is 15 residues long. CDR3 sequence: CASRAGGEKNTEAFF. In DNA, the CDR3 is TGTGCCAGTAGGGCGGGTGGCGAGAAGAACACTGAAGCTTTCTTT.

The gene calls are TRBV11-2 and TRBJ2-7; the match to TRBD1 covers 9 bases. V shed 0 bases and J 2 bases; nucleotides not matched to a gene: 8. Looked up from germline, CDR1 is SGHAT and CDR2 is FQNNGV. This CDR3 has 17 amino acids. The CDR3 protein is CASSLEATGGPTYEQYF. CDR3 in DNA: TGTGCCAGCAGCTTAGAAGCCACAGGGGGCCCGACCTACGAGCAGTACTTC.